Listed here is a single T cell receptor (beta chain). Between the trimmed V and J ends, which lost 6 bases and 5 bases, there was a span of 17 bases. CDR3 length: 15 amino acids. Germline CDR1 is KGHSH and CDR2 is LQKENI. The sample originates from a study of control samples from healthy donors and cancer patients. Profiling relied on immunoSEQ multiplex PCR, and the TCRdb table lists in-frame clones only, not all of them. The data hold approximately 97,000 clones, with 88% observed a single time. Sequenced material: blood. The TCR sequence derives from a man aged 25 to 40 in good health. This chain links TRBV18 with TRBJ1-3, with D maybe TRBD1 (5 bases). CDR3 DNA: TGTGCCAGCTCGCCATGGGGCGGGAACCGAAACACCATATATTTT. It specifies CASSPWGGNRNTIYF.